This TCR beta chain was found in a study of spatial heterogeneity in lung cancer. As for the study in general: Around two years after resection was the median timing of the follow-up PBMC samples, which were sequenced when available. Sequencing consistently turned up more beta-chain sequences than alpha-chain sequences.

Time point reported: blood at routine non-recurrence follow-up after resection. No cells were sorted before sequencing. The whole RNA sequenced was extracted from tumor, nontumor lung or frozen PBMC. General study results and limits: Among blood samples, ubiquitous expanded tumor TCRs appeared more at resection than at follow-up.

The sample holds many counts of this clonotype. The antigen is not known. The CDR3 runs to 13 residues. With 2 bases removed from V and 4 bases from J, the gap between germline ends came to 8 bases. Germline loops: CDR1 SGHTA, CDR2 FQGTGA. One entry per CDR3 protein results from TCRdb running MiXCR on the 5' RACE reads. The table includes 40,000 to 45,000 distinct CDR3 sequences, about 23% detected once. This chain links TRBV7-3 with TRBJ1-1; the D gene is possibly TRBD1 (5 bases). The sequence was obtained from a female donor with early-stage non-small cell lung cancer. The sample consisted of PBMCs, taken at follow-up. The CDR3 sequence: CASSLDGGTEAFF. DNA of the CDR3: TGTGCCAGCAGCTTAGACGGGGGCACTGAAGCTTTCTTT. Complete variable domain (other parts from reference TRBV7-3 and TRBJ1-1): GAGVSQTPSNKVTEKGKYVELRCDPISGHTALYWYRQSLGQGPEFLIYFQGTGAADDSGLPNDRFFAVRPEGSVSTLKIQRTERGDSAVYLCASSLDGGTEAFFGQGTRLTVV.